This T cell receptor (beta chain) was documented in a study of technical replicates of blood from several donors. Sequencing used immunoSEQ multiplex PCR; TCRdb keeps in-frame clones, though not all of them. The sample comprises 65,000 to 80,000 clones, approximately 95% of which are singletons, and 0.25% rests with the top ten. Sequences were obtained from T cells isolated from PBMCs. This TCR was sampled from a human donor in good health.

CDR3 region: CASRAGGSGANVLTF. The CDR3 DNA is TGTGCCAGTAGGGCAGGGGGCTCTGGGGCCAACGTCCTGACTTTC. The genes are TRBV19 and TRBJ2-6, with TRBD1 matching 7 bases. V lost 6 bases to trimming and J lost 0 bases; unmatched junction nucleotides: 2. This CDR3 spans 15 amino acids. Germline lookup yields CDR1 LNHDA and CDR2 SQIVND (reference sequence).